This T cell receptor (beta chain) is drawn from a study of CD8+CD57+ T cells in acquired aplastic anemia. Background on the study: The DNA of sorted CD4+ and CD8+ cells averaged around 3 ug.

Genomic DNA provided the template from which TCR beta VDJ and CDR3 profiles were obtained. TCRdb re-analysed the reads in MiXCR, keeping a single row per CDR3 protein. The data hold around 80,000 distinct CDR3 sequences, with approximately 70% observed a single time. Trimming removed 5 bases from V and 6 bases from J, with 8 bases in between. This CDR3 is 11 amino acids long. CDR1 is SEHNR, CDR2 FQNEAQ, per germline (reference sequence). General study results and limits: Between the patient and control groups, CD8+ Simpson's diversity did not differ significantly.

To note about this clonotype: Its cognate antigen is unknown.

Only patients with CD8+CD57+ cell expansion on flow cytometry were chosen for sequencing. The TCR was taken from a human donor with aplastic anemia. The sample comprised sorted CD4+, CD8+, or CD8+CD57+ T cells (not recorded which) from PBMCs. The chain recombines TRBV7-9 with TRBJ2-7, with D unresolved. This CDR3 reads CASSRASEQYF. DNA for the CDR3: TGTGCCAGCAGCAGAGCCAGCGAGCAGTACTTC.